This T cell receptor beta chain was retrieved from a study of blood T cell repertoires in COVID-19. The sample holds one count of this clone. V lost 0 bases, J lost 4 bases, and 13 bases lay in between. The CDR3 runs 17 residues. Germline V lookup: CDR1 PRHDT, CDR2 FYEKMQ (reference sequence). Data came from immunoSEQ multiplex PCR; TCRdb stores just in-frame clones and leaves some out. The table records over 200,000 clones, over 70% of them present only once. This TCR derives from a woman under 40 who had been exposed to COVID-19. Material: PBMCs or T cells enriched from blood (not recorded which). The chain carries TRBV13 and TRBJ1-6; D gene ambiguous. The chain's CDR3 is CASSLGHGRKYNSPLHF. The CDR3 DNA is TGTGCCAGCAGCTTAGGCCATGGCAGAAAGTATAATTCACCCCTCCACTTT.